This TCR beta chain emerged from a study of shared clonotypes between healthy human individuals. About the research overall: Two female and a few male donors aged 18 to 49 were enrolled. Researchers assigned three CD4 naive, three CD4 memory, two CD8 naive and one CD8 memory plate to each donor.

This CDR3 comprises 16 residues. V dropped 1 base and J dropped 0 bases, with 10 bases sitting between them. Looked up from germline, CDR1 is SEHNR and CDR2 is FQNEAQ (reference sequence). Findings and limits, study-wide: Memory subsets had estimated richness that was generally smaller than that of naive subsets. Clonotypes shared by all four donors outscored non-shared clonotypes in generation probability.

The table came from immunoSEQ multiplex PCR; TCRdb's copy has only in-frame clones and leaves some out. The sample lists 180,000 or so clones, 90% to 95% occurring once. On this clone itself: The antigen remains undetermined.

V usage is TRBV7-9 and J usage is TRBJ1-5; D is unresolved. Sequencing was carried out using naive CD4+ T cells sorted from blood. Specified subset: CD45RA+ positively selected. The receptor was derived from a woman under 40 in good health. The CDR3 DNA reads as TGTGCCAGCAGCTTAGGGGTCGGGGATAGCAATCAGCCCCAGCATTTT. As protein: CASSLGVGDSNQPQHF.